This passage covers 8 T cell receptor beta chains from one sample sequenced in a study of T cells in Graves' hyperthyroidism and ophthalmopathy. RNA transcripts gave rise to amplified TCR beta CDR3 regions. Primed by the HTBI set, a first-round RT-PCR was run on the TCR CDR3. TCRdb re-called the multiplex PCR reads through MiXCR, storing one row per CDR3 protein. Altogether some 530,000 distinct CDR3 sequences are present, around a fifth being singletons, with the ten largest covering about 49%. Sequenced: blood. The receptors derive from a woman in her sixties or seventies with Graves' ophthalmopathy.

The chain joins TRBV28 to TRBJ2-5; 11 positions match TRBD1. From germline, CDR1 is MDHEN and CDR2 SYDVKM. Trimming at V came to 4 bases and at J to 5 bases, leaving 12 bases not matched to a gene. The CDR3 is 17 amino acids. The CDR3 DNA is TGTGCCAGCAGTTCCCCACTCGGACAGGGGGCGGGGGAGACCCAGTACTTC. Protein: CASSSPLGQGAGETQYF.

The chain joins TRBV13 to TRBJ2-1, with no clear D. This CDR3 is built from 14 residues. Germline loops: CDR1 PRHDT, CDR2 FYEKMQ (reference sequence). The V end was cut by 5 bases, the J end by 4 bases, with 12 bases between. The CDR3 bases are TGTGCCAGCAGCCAAATGGGTGCTTACAATGAGCAGTTCTTC. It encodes CASSQMGAYNEQFF.

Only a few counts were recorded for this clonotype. CDR3 coding DNA: TGTGCCAGCAGCCCCGGGATTCCCTACGAGCAGTACTTC. It codes for CASSPGIPYEQYF. The chain employs TRBV7-2 and TRBJ2-7; D is perhaps TRBD2 (5 bases). The CDR3 runs 13 residues. The germline V and J ends were trimmed by 5 bases and 2 bases, with 10 bases remaining between them. Germline CDR1 and CDR2: SGHTA and FQGNSA.

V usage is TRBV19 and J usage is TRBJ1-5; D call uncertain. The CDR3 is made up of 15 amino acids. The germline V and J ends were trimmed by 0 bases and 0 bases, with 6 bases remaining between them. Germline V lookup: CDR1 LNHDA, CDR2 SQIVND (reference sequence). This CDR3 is CASSIDDGSNQPQHF. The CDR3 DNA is TGTGCCAGTAGTATAGATGACGGTAGCAATCAGCCCCAGCATTTT.

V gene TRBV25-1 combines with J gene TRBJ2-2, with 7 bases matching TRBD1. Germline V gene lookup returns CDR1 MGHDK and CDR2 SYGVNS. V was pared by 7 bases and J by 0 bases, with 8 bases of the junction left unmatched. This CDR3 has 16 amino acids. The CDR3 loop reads CASTTTGTANTGELFF. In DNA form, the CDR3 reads TGTGCCAGCACCACGACCGGGACAGCGAACACCGGGGAGCTGTTTTTT.

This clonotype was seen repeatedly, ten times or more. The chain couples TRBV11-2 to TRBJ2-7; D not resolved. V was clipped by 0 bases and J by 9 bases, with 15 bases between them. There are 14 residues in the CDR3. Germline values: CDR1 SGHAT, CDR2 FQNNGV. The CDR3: CASSLDRLTGLQYF. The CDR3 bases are TGTGCCAGCAGCTTAGATAGACTCACCGGGCTGCAGTACTTC. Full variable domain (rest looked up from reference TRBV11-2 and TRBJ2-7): EAGVAQSPRYKIIEKRQSVAFWCNPISGHATLYWYQQILGQGPKLLIQFQNNGVVDDSQLPKDRFSAERLKGVDSTLKIQPAKLEDSAVYLCASSLDRLTGLQYFGPGTRLTVT.

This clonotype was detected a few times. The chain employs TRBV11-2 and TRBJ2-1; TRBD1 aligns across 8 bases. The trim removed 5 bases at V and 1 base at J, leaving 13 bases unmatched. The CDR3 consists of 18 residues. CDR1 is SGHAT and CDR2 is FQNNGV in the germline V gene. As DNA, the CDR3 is TGTGCCAGCAGCCACAACACCAGACAGGGGAAATCCTACAATGAGCAGTTCTTC. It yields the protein CASSHNTRQGKSYNEQFF. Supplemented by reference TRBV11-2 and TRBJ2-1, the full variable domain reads EAGVAQSPRYKIIEKRQSVAFWCNPISGHATLYWYQQILGQGPKLLIQFQNNGVVDDSQLPKDRFSAERLKGVDSTLKIQPAKLEDSAVYLCASSHNTRQGKSYNEQFFGPGTRLTVL.

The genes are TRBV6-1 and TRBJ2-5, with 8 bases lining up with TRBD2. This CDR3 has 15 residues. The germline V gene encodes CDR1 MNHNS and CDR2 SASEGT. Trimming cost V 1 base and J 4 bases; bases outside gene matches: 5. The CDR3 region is CASSEGFGGGETQYF. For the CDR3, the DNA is TGTGCCAGCAGTGAAGGTTTCGGGGGGGGAGAGACCCAGTACTTC.